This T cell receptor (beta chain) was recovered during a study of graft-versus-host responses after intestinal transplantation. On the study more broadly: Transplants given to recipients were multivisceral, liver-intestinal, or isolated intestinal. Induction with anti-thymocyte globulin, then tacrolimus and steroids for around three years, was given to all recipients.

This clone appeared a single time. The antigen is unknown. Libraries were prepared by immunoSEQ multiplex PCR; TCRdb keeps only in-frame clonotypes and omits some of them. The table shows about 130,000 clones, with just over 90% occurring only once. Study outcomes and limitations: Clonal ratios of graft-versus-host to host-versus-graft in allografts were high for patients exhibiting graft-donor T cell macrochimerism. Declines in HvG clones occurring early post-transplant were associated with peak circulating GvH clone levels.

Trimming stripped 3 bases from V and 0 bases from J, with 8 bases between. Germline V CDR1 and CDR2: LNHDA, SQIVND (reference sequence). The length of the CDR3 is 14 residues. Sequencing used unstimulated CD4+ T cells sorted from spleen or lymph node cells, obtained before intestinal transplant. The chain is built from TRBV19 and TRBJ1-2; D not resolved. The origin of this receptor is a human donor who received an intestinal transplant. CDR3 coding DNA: TGTGCCAGTAGTATGGCGGGGACTAACTATGGCTACACCTTC. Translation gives CASSMAGTNYGYTF.